A single sample gave rise to the 26 T cell receptor beta chains below, sequenced in a study of response to subunit inactivated influenza vaccine. TCRdb re-analysed the RT-PCR reads in MiXCR, keeping a single row per CDR3 protein. The sample carries about 500,000 distinct CDR3 sequences, approximately 15% recorded once. The sample consisted of CD4+ T cells sorted from PBMCs, taken less than 25 months after vaccination. These receptors were obtained from a man aged 50 to 69 who received an inactivated influenza vaccine.

The chain has TRBV6-1 and TRBJ1-1; no definite D call. Trimming removed 11 bases from V and 0 bases from J, with 13 bases in between. Germline CDR1 is MNHNS and CDR2 is SASEGT. The length of the CDR3 is 13 residues. CDR3 amino acids: CAGRRNMNTEAFF. DNA for the CDR3: TGTGCCGGTAGACGGAATATGAACACTGAAGCTTTCTTT.

In this sample, this clonotype turned up a few times. This rearrangement joins TRBV6-2 or TRBV6-3 to TRBJ1-1; perhaps TRBD1 as D (6 bases). Germline V CDR1 and CDR2: MNHEY, SVGEGT. This CDR3 comprises 15 residues. V dropped 4 bases and J dropped 0 bases, with 12 bases sitting between them. CDR3 nucleotide sequence: TGTGCCAGCAGTTCGGGGGCGGCGGTGAACACTGAAGCTTTCTTT. Translation: CASSSGAAVNTEAFF.

Written as DNA, the CDR3 is TGTGCCAGCAGTAAACGGGACGACCTTGCGGGGTTCTTC. Residues: CASSKRDDLAGFF. The rearrangement joins TRBV6-6 to TRBJ2-1; D may be TRBD1 or TRBD2 (5 bases each). Germline CDR1 and CDR2: MNHNY and SVGAGI (reference sequence). The CDR3 spans 13 residues. V lost 5 bases and J 15 bases, leaving 20 bases between the germline ends.

This clonotype came up a few times. The genes are TRBV10-3 and TRBJ2-2; D may correspond to TRBD1 or TRBD2 (6 bases each). CDR3 length: 14 amino acids. The ends were cut back, 8 bases at V and 4 bases at J, with 14 bases in the middle. Germline CDR1 is ENHRY and CDR2 is SYGVKD. In DNA form, the CDR3 reads TGTGCCATCCGAGGGGGGTCGAGCACCGGGGAGCTGTTTTTT. This codes for CAIRGGSSTGELFF.

This clonotype was recorded a few times. The chain links TRBV27 to TRBJ2-7, with a possible D match to TRBD1 (5 bases). CDR1 MNHEY and CDR2 SMNVEV come from the germline V gene (reference sequence). The CDR3 runs to 18 residues. V gave up 2 bases and J gave up 0 bases, with 20 bases separating them. DNA for the CDR3: TGTGCCAGCAGTTTAACCCGTTTGGGGCGCCAGTCCTCCTACGAGCAGTACTTC. This translates into CASSLTRLGRQSSYEQYF.

This clonotype has a count of ten or more. The chain couples TRBV5-1 to TRBJ2-1; D is unclear. This CDR3 contains 17 residues. The germline V gene encodes CDR1 SGHRS and CDR2 YFSETQ. Trimming took 3 bases from V and 0 from J, leaving 16 bases between them. CDR3 DNA: TGCGCCAGCAGCTCACAGATACGGCAGAGCTCCTACAATGAGCAGTTCTTC. It specifies CASSSQIRQSSYNEQFF. Combining the CDR3 with reference TRBV5-1 and TRBJ2-1 gives the whole variable domain KAGVTQTPRYLIKTRGQQVTLSCSPISGHRSVSWYQQTPGQGLQFLFEYFSETQRNKGNFPGRFSGRQFSNSRSEMNVSTLELGDSALYLCASSSQIRQSSYNEQFFGPGTRLTVL.

This clonotype was picked up many times. The rearrangement uses TRBV25-1 and TRBJ2-7, with D uncertain. Germline assignment: CDR1 MGHDK and CDR2 SYGVNS. Deletions cut 9 bases from V and 0 bases from J, with 9 bases between. The CDR3 length is 12 residues. Written as DNA, the CDR3 is TGTGCCAGTAAAGGGAACTCCTACGAGCAGTACTTC. It is translated as CASKGNSYEQYF.

The J gene is TRBJ2-5, the V gene TRBV3-1; perhaps TRBD1 as D (6 bases). V was trimmed by 3 bases and J by 4 bases, leaving 12 bases between them. CDR1 LGHDT and CDR2 YNNKEL come from the germline V gene (reference sequence). The CDR3 sequence is 14 residues long. In DNA, the CDR3 is TGTGCCAGCAGCCAGCACAGGGAAGGAGAGACCCAGTACTTC. Protein product: CASSQHREGETQYF.

V gene TRBV28 combines with J gene TRBJ2-1; 9 nucleotides line up with TRBD2. This CDR3 comprises 17 residues. Germline lookup yields CDR1 MDHEN and CDR2 SYDVKM. V dropped 1 base and J dropped 10; count of bases not matched to a gene: 14. In DNA form, the CDR3 reads TGTGCCAGCAGTTTATTCGGGCGGGGGGGCCCTTTAGGGGAGCAGTTCTTC. This gives the protein CASSLFGRGGPLGEQFF.

The V and J genes are TRBV11-2 and TRBJ2-7; D perhaps matches TRBD2 (5 bases). V lost 0 bases, J lost 2 bases, and 11 bases lay in between. The CDR3 spans 15 residues. Germline V lookup: CDR1 SGHAT, CDR2 FQNNGV. DNA of the CDR3: TGTGCCAGCAGCTTAGATCGGGTAGCGACCTACGAGCAGTACTTC. Its translation: CASSLDRVATYEQYF.

V usage is TRBV18 and J usage is TRBJ1-1; no clear D. V was clipped by 1 base and J by 5 bases, with 8 bases between them. This CDR3 has 13 amino acids. Germline CDR1 KGHSH, CDR2 LQKENI. CDR3 region: CASSPLKATEAFF. DNA of the CDR3: TGTGCCAGCTCACCACTTAAGGCTACTGAAGCTTTCTTT.

The sample holds a few counts of this clonotype. The chain has TRBV7-2 and TRBJ2-1; D is uncertain. Trimming took off 1 base at V and 5 bases at J, with 15 bases between the two ends. The CDR3 is 16 amino acids. The germline gives CDR1 SGHTA, CDR2 FQGNSA. This CDR3 is CASSLVALRGNNEQFF. For the CDR3, the DNA is TGTGCCAGCAGCTTAGTGGCTCTTAGAGGTAACAATGAGCAGTTCTTC. Complete variable domain (other parts from reference TRBV7-2 and TRBJ2-1): GAGVSQSPSNKVTEKGKDVELRCDPISGHTALYWYRQSLGQGLEFLIYFQGNSAPDKSGLPSDRFSAERTGGSVSTLTIQRTQQEDSAVYLCASSLVALRGNNEQFFGPGTRLTVL.

The J gene is TRBJ2-2, the V gene TRBV7-6; D is perhaps TRBD1 (7 bases). The CDR3 spans 16 residues. Deletions cut 5 bases from V and 4 bases from J, with 17 bases between. The V gene's germline CDR1 is SGHVS and CDR2 FNYEAQ. CDR3 coding DNA: TGTGCCAGCAGCGCGAGACCAGGGGGGTTCACCGGGGAGCTGTTTTTT. Translation gives CASSARPGGFTGELFF.

This clonotype was seen a handful of times. The chain has TRBV7-2 and TRBJ2-7, with D perhaps matching TRBD1 (6 bases). The V end was cut by 4 bases, the J end by 0 bases, with 13 bases between. The CDR3 consists of 15 residues. Germline loops: CDR1 SGHTA, CDR2 FQGNSA. The CDR3 reads CASSSSWDISYEQYF. The CDR3 coding sequence is TGTGCCAGCAGCTCCAGTTGGGACATCTCCTACGAGCAGTACTTC.

This clonotype has more than one count but fewer than ten. The chain has TRBV5-1 and TRBJ2-2; D might be TRBD1 (6 bases). V gave up 1 base and J gave up 5 bases, with 15 bases separating them. The CDR3 runs 16 residues. Germline V lookup: CDR1 SGHRS, CDR2 YFSETQ. The CDR3, as DNA: TGCGCCAGCAGCTTGTCACAGTCGAGGGGGACCGGGGAGCTGTTTTTT. It translates to CASSLSQSRGTGELFF.

This chain joins TRBV19 and TRBJ2-3; TRBD2 matches at 9 bases. This CDR3 comprises 15 residues. V shed 4 bases, J shed 4 bases, and the junction held 6 bases outside the gene matches. CDR1 is LNHDA, CDR2 SQIVND, per germline (reference sequence). As DNA, the CDR3 is TGTGCCAGTAGTACCGAAGCGGGAGGCCCAGATACGCAGTATTTT. The encoded protein is CASSTEAGGPDTQYF.

The chain has TRBV9 and TRBJ1-6, with 7 bases matching TRBD1. Trimming removed 4 bases from V and 8 bases from J; junction bases left unmatched: 15. This CDR3 has 17 amino acids. Germline V gene lookup returns CDR1 SGDLS and CDR2 YYNGEE. The CDR3 protein is CASSRQGSPGGDSPLHF. For the CDR3, the DNA is TGTGCCAGCAGCCGACAGGGCTCCCCCGGCGGTGATTCACCCCTCCACTTT.

The chain recombines TRBV6-2 or TRBV6-3 with TRBJ2-5; TRBD2 aligns across 7 bases. Trimming took 11 bases from V and 2 from J; bases not matched to a gene: 2. The CDR3 is 11 amino acids. Germline lookup yields CDR1 MNHEY and CDR2 SVGEGT. CDR3 coding DNA: TGTGCCGTCGGGGGGCAAGAGACCCAGTACTTC. This encodes CAVGGQETQYF.

This chain uses TRBV28 with TRBJ2-3; no definite D call. The CDR3 covers 13 residues. CDR1 and CDR2 from the germline V gene are MDHEN and SYDVKM. V gave up 1 base and J gave up 6 bases, with 8 bases separating them. The CDR3 DNA is TGTGCCAGCAGTTTATCTGGCGAGGATACGCAGTATTTT. Its protein is CASSLSGEDTQYF.

The chain is built from TRBV4-2 and TRBJ2-3, with TRBD2 identical over 8 bases. Trimming cost V 3 bases and J 0 bases; bases outside gene matches: 8. CDR3 length: 17 amino acids. Germline CDR1 LGHNA, CDR2 YNFKEQ. The CDR3 nucleotides are TGTGCCAGCAGCCAGGGTTGGGCTAGCGGGAGCACAGATACGCAGTATTTT. Translated, it gives CASSQGWASGSTDTQYF.

This CDR3 reads CASSQDLENEKLFF. The CDR3 DNA reads as TGCGCCAGCAGCCAAGATTTGGAAAATGAAAAACTGTTTTTT. The chain couples TRBV4-3 to TRBJ1-4; D gene uncertain. The CDR3 sequence is 14 residues long. V shed 0 bases and J shed 5 bases, with 7 bases lying between them. Germline V gene sequence: CDR1 LGHNA, CDR2 YSLEER.

The sample holds a few counts of this clonotype. The rearrangement joins TRBV7-2 to TRBJ2-1, with 11 bases aligning to TRBD2. CDR1 is SGHTA, CDR2 FQGNSA, per germline. CDR3 size: 16 residues. V was clipped by 5 bases and J by 7 bases; unmatched bases: 10. The CDR3 DNA is TGTGCCAGCAGCAGGGTAGCGGGAGGGACTACAAATGAGCAGTTCTTC. Its protein product is CASSRVAGGTTNEQFF.

This sequence joins TRBV5-1 and TRBJ2-4, with D possibly being TRBD2 (6 bases). Trimming pared 4 bases from V and 11 bases from J, leaving 22 bases between. Looked up from germline, CDR1 is SGHRS and CDR2 is YFSETQ. This CDR3 is built from 15 residues. This chain's CDR3 is CASSVNPGEAGFQYF. The CDR3 DNA reads as TGCGCCAGCAGCGTAAACCCCGGGGAGGCGGGCTTTCAGTACTTC.

This clonotype was recorded a few times. V gene TRBV7-2 combines with J gene TRBJ2-1, with D possibly being TRBD2 (5 bases). The V and J ends lost 1 base and 3 bases respectively, with 10 bases between them. This CDR3 has 15 amino acids. From germline, CDR1 is SGHTA and CDR2 FQGNSA. In DNA form, the CDR3 reads TGTGCCAGCAGCTTAGTTGCGGAGGTCTACAATGAGCAGTTCTTC. Protein: CASSLVAEVYNEQFF. The full variable domain, with the rest looked up from reference TRBV7-2 and TRBJ2-1, is GAGVSQSPSNKVTEKGKDVELRCDPISGHTALYWYRQSLGQGLEFLIYFQGNSAPDKSGLPSDRFSAERTGGSVSTLTIQRTQQEDSAVYLCASSLVAEVYNEQFFGPGTRLTVL.

Regarding this clonotype: Given a much more abundant clone one base away, this may be a read error. The chain recombines TRBV7-8 with TRBJ2-1; 9 positions agree with TRBD2. J lost 4 bases, V lost 0 bases, and 1 base had no gene match. The CDR3 is 15 amino acids. Germline CDR1 reads SGHVS; CDR2 reads FQNEAQ. DNA of the CDR3: TGTGCCAGCAGCTTAGCTAGCGGGAGATACAATGAGCAGTTCTTC. Translated, it gives CASSLASGRYNEQFF.

This chain joins TRBV15 and TRBJ2-2; TRBD2 agrees at 8 bases. There are 15 residues in the CDR3. With 2 bases clipped from V and 3 bases from J, the junction kept 2 bases outside the gene matches. The germline CDR1 and CDR2 sequences are LNHNV and YYDKDF (reference sequence). In DNA form, the CDR3 reads TGTGCCACCAGCAGAACTAGCGGTTACACCGGGGAGCTGTTTTTT. Its translation is CATSRTSGYTGELFF. The entire variable domain, with the rest obtained from reference TRBV15 and TRBJ2-2, is as follows: DAMVIQNPRYQVTQFGKPVTLSCSQTLNHNVMYWYQQKSSQAPKLLFHYYDKDFNNEADTPDNFQSRRPNTSFCFLDIRSPGLGDTAMYLCATSRTSGYTGELFFGEGSRLTVL.